This TCR beta chain is drawn from a study of blood T cell repertoires in COVID-19. TCRdb keeps only in-frame clones here, not all; method: immunoSEQ multiplex PCR. Among about 82,000 clones listed, 80% were seen once. The CDR3 is made up of 15 amino acids. Germline CDR1 MNHEY, CDR2 SVGAGI. Trimming took 2 bases from V and 4 from J, leaving 11 bases between them. V is TRBV6-5 and J is TRBJ2-2; a possible D gene is TRBD2 (5 bases). This TCR came from a woman in her forties with active or convalescent COVID-19. The specimen sequenced was peripheral blood. CDR3 residues: CASSYGTRSTGELFF. The CDR3 bases are TGTGCCAGCAGTTACGGTACTAGAAGCACCGGGGAGCTGTTTTTT.